This entry features one T cell receptor (beta chain) sequence. The data were obtained in a study of control samples from healthy donors and cancer patients. TCRdb keeps only in-frame clones here, not all; method: immunoSEQ multiplex PCR. The sample includes roughly 76,000 clones, 94% of them seen just once. Trimming left V 7 bases short and J 7 bases short, with 7 bases between. The CDR3 sequence is 11 residues long. Germline V gene lookup returns CDR1 LNHDA and CDR2 SQIVND (reference sequence). Source material: blood. The source of this sequence is a woman in her forties in good health. The rearrangement uses TRBV19 and TRBJ2-2; D not resolved. CDR3 nucleotides: TGTGCCAGTAAAAACTACGGGGAGCTGTTTTTT. This codes for CASKNYGELFF.